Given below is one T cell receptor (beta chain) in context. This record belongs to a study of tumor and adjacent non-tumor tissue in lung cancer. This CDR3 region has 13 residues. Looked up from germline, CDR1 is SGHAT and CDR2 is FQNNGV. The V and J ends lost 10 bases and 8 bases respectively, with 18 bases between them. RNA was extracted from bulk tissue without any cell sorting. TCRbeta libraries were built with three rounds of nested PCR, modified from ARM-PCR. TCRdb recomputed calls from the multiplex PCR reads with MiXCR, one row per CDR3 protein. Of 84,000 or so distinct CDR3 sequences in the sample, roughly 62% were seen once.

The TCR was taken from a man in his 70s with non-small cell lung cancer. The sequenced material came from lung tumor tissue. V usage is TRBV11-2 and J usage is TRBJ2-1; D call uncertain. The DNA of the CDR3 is TGTGCCAACAACTTAGATTCCCTCGATGAGCAGTTCTTC. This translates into CANNLDSLDEQFF.